This TCR beta chain derives from a study of PD-L1 blockade in urothelial cancer. Study-wide context: The patients' atezolizumab therapy, 1,200 mg intravenously every 3 weeks, started around 2014. Blood samples had a median of 141,255 T cells. The study's findings and limits: Having blood TCR clonality under the median before treatment predicted better survival.

About this clone: The antigen is unknown.

Trimming left V 2 bases short and J 3 bases short, with 14 bases between. The CDR3 has 16 residues. CDR1 ENHRY and CDR2 SYGVKD come from the germline V gene. Patients had locally advanced or metastatic urothelial carcinoma. The data were produced by immunoSEQ multiplex PCR, yet TCRdb's version contains in-frame clones alone and is incomplete. The data show tens of thousands of clones, roughly 90% seen once. This TCR was recovered from a woman aged 70-85 years with urothelial cancer. Specimen: PBMCs, collected around atezolizumab (anti-PD-L1) treatment. V gene TRBV10-3 combines with J gene TRBJ1-3; D possibly corresponds to TRBD1 (6 bases). The CDR3 nucleotides read TGTGCCATCAGTGAGCGAGCAGGGGCTTTTGGAAACACCATATATTTT. The encoded protein is CAISERAGAFGNTIYF.